This T cell receptor (beta chain) is drawn from a study of cytomegalovirus exposure and HLA in healthy donors. Study outcomes and limitations: Confirmation in vitro established that three CMV-associated chains were specific for CMV antigens. An analysis that was carried out later associated some 17,000 TCR beta sequences with HLA alleles at 0.05 false discovery rate. In a later analysis, common viral pathogens appeared linked to several of the most significant clusters. Prior analysis indicated that the majority of TCR beta V segments exhibited productivity approximately 90% or approximately 30% of the time.

A word on this clone: Its specificity is not known.

The PCR had 60 Vbeta and 13 Jbeta primers. Assay used: immunoSEQ multiplex PCR; TCRdb lists only in-frame clones, some missing. This sample has roughly 100,000 clones, with 76% found just once. Germline CDR1 and CDR2: KGHSH and LQKENI. The CDR3 has 13 amino acids. V gave up 3 bases and J gave up 1 base, with 6 bases separating them. The sequenced sample consisted of PBMCs. This TCR came from a man between 35 and 55 years old in good health and CMV-seropositive. This chain links TRBV18 with TRBJ1-2; D perhaps matches TRBD1 (5 bases). The CDR3 DNA is TGTGCCAGCTCACCCGACAGTAACTATGGCTACACCTTC. Translating gives CASSPDSNYGYTF.